This T cell receptor (beta chain) was sequenced in a study of T cell changes during pregnancy in multiple sclerosis. Libraries were prepared by immunoSEQ multiplex PCR; TCRdb keeps only in-frame clonotypes and omits some of them. Of some 32,000 clones listed, 90% are singletons. V was pared by 4 bases and J by 5 bases, with 11 bases between. CDR1 SGHVS and CDR2 FQNEAQ come from the germline V gene. The CDR3 consists of 13 residues. This clone occurred once. Source: CD8+ T cells from peripheral blood mononuclear cells, taken in the second trimester of pregnancy. This chain connects TRBV7-8 to TRBJ2-5; maybe TRBD2 (6 bases). The receptor comes from a female donor with multiple sclerosis, enrolled in a pregnancy study. The chain's CDR3 is CASSSTSGETQYF. In nucleotides, the CDR3 is TGTGCCAGCAGCTCGACTAGTGGCGAGACCCAGTACTTC.